Listed below are T cell receptor beta chains from one sample, sequenced in a study of identical twins. TCRdb reprocessed the 5' RACE reads with MiXCR, giving one entry per CDR3 protein. The data show 690,000 or so distinct CDR3 sequences, roughly 8% seen once. These records were also assigned to another study, of yellow fever vaccine responses in identical twins.

The sample comprised PBMCs. These receptors originate from a woman aged 18 to 35 in good health. Both conserved end residues are part of each CDR3. The D gene is left open where the match is weak. Size is omitted from some rows. Given values are once, few, many or a class for expanded clones.

j_call: TRBJ2-3; v_call: TRBV4-3; clone_size: few; d_call: NA; cdr3_nt: TGCGCCAGCAGCCAAGGGAGCGCACTCAGCACAGATACGCAGTATTTT; cdr3_aa: CASSQGSALSTDTQYF
j_call: TRBJ1-2; v_call: TRBV27; clone_size: NA; d_call: TRBD1; cdr3_nt: TGTGCCAGCAGTTTAGTGGGGACAGCCAACTATGGCTACACCTTC; cdr3_aa: CASSLVGTANYGYTF
j_call: TRBJ2-1; v_call: TRBV12-3/TRBV12-4; clone_size: NA; d_call: TRBD2; cdr3_nt: TGTGCCAGCAGTTTAATGGCGGCTAGCGGGGGCCCGGGGGATGAGCAGTTCTTC; cdr3_aa: CASSLMAASGGPGDEQFF
j_call: TRBJ2-3; v_call: TRBV7-2; clone_size: few; d_call: TRBD2; cdr3_nt: TGTGCCAGCAGCCAAAATAGGCGGGAGAAGTTGGATACGCAGTATTTT; cdr3_aa: CASSQNRREKLDTQYF
j_call: TRBJ2-7; v_call: TRBV27; clone_size: many; d_call: NA; cdr3_nt: TGCGCCAGCAGCTCCACCTCCTACGAGCAGTACTTC; cdr3_aa: CASSSTSYEQYF
j_call: TRBJ2-7; v_call: TRBV12-3/TRBV12-4; clone_size: NA; d_call: NA; cdr3_nt: TGTGCCAGCAGTTTATCGGCCTGGGAGCAGTACTTC; cdr3_aa: CASSLSAWEQYF
j_call: TRBJ2-5; v_call: TRBV5-1; clone_size: NA; d_call: NA; cdr3_nt: TGCGCCAGTCGATCGGCCGGACAAGAGACCCAGTACTTC; cdr3_aa: CASRSAGQETQYF
j_call: TRBJ2-7; v_call: TRBV6-2/TRBV6-3; clone_size: many; d_call: NA; cdr3_nt: TGTGCCAGCAGTTACCGGGACAACTACGAGCAGTACTTC; cdr3_aa: CASSYRDNYEQYF
j_call: TRBJ2-5; v_call: TRBV12-3/TRBV12-4; clone_size: many; d_call: NA; cdr3_nt: TGTGCCAGCAGTTATTCTAAAGAGACCCAGTACTTC; cdr3_aa: CASSYSKETQYF
j_call: TRBJ2-2; v_call: TRBV4-2; clone_size: many; d_call: NA; cdr3_nt: TGTGCCAGCAGCCAAGAGCTCAGGCGGGGCGGGGAGCTGTTTTTT; cdr3_aa: CASSQELRRGGELFF
j_call: TRBJ2-3; v_call: TRBV7-3; clone_size: few; d_call: TRBD2; cdr3_nt: TGTGCCAGCAGCTTAAGGCCTAGCGGGGGAACAGATACGCAGTATTTT; cdr3_aa: CASSLRPSGGTDTQYF
j_call: TRBJ2-2; v_call: TRBV3-1; clone_size: NA; d_call: TRBD2; cdr3_nt: TGTGCCAGCAGCCCTACTAGCGGGGGGGCCTCCAACACCGGGGAGCTGTTTTTT; cdr3_aa: CASSPTSGGASNTGELFF
j_call: TRBJ2-4; v_call: TRBV5-6; clone_size: many; d_call: TRBD2; cdr3_nt: TGTGCCAGCAGCCGCGGGACTAGCGGGATCCAGAAGAACATTCAGTACTTC; cdr3_aa: CASSRGTSGIQKNIQYF
j_call: TRBJ2-7; v_call: TRBV7-8; clone_size: few; d_call: TRBD2; cdr3_nt: TGTGCCAGCGCCGGGAGGAGACTAGCGGGAGATCTCTCCCACGAGCAGTACTTC; cdr3_aa: CASAGRRLAGDLSHEQYF
j_call: TRBJ1-6; v_call: TRBV2; clone_size: NA; d_call: NA; cdr3_nt: TGTGCCAGCAGTGAAGTGTGGGTTTCCTATAATTCACCCCTCCACTTT; cdr3_aa: CASSEVWVSYNSPLHF
j_call: TRBJ2-5; v_call: TRBV19; clone_size: few; d_call: TRBD2; cdr3_nt: TGTGCCAGTAGTATCTTAGCGGGGGCCCAAGAGACCCAGTACTTC; cdr3_aa: CASSILAGAQETQYF
j_call: TRBJ2-5; v_call: TRBV12-3/TRBV12-4; clone_size: once; d_call: TRBD2; cdr3_nt: TGTGCCAGCAGTCTGGGGACTAGCGGGGGCGAGACCCAGTACTTC; cdr3_aa: CASSLGTSGGETQYF
j_call: TRBJ2-2; v_call: TRBV2; clone_size: few; d_call: NA; cdr3_nt: TGTGCCACAGGGGCAGCGGGCTCGAACACCGGGGAGCTGTTTTTT; cdr3_aa: CATGAAGSNTGELFF
j_call: TRBJ2-7; v_call: TRBV20-1; clone_size: NA; d_call: TRBD1; cdr3_nt: TGCAGTGCTTCCCCCCCAAGACAGGGCTCCTACGAGCAGTACTTC; cdr3_aa: CSASPPRQGSYEQYF
j_call: TRBJ2-5; v_call: TRBV7-2; clone_size: many; d_call: TRBD1; cdr3_nt: TGTGCCAGCAGAAATATGACAGGGTCACGACGGGAGACCCAGTACTTC; cdr3_aa: CASRNMTGSRRETQYF
j_call: TRBJ2-5; v_call: TRBV6-1; clone_size: few; d_call: NA; cdr3_nt: TGTGCCAGCAGTGAAGTTGGGGGGCCAGCGGAGACCCAGTACTTC; cdr3_aa: CASSEVGGPAETQYF
j_call: TRBJ2-1; v_call: TRBV14; clone_size: few; d_call: TRBD1; cdr3_nt: TGTGCCAGCAGCCCTGAAGCATCCGACAGGGTGCTAAGGGGACCTTACAATGAGCAGTTCTTC; cdr3_aa: CASSPEASDRVLRGPYNEQFF
j_call: TRBJ2-7; v_call: TRBV9; clone_size: NA; d_call: NA; cdr3_nt: TGTGCCAGCAGCGTAGCATCTGGGGGCCCCTACGAGCAGTACTTC; cdr3_aa: CASSVASGGPYEQYF
j_call: TRBJ2-1; v_call: TRBV6-5; clone_size: NA; d_call: NA; cdr3_nt: TGTGCCAGCAGTTACTCCCAAATCAATGAGCAGTTCTTC; cdr3_aa: CASSYSQINEQFF
j_call: TRBJ2-7; v_call: TRBV6-1; clone_size: many; d_call: NA; cdr3_nt: TGTGCCAGCAGCACCGCTTCGTCTCTCGAGCAGTACTTC; cdr3_aa: CASSTASSLEQYF
j_call: TRBJ2-5; v_call: TRBV7-9; clone_size: few; d_call: NA; cdr3_nt: TGTGCCAGCAGCCCCGCTAAGCAAGAGACCCAGTACTTC; cdr3_aa: CASSPAKQETQYF
j_call: TRBJ2-6; v_call: TRBV11-2; clone_size: NA; d_call: NA; cdr3_nt: TGTGCCAGCATCCCCGGGGCCAACGTCCTGACTTTC; cdr3_aa: CASIPGANVLTF
j_call: TRBJ2-3; v_call: TRBV7-9; clone_size: few; d_call: NA; cdr3_nt: TGTGCCAGCAGCCACGACAAGCGGACAGGCACAGATACGCAGTATTTT; cdr3_aa: CASSHDKRTGTDTQYF
j_call: TRBJ1-1; v_call: TRBV20-1; clone_size: NA; d_call: NA; cdr3_nt: TGCAGTGCTAGAGACCCCACAGGGAACACTGAAGCTTTCTTT; cdr3_aa: CSARDPTGNTEAFF
j_call: TRBJ1-4; v_call: TRBV5-1; clone_size: NA; d_call: NA; cdr3_nt: TGCGCCAGCAGCTCCTGGGGGGTTGAGGAAAAACTGTTTTTT; cdr3_aa: CASSSWGVEEKLFF
j_call: TRBJ2-5; v_call: TRBV28; clone_size: few; d_call: NA; cdr3_nt: TGTGCCAGCAGTTCCCTCATGGACAGCCAAGAGACCCAGTACTTC; cdr3_aa: CASSSLMDSQETQYF
j_call: TRBJ1-6; v_call: TRBV6-5; clone_size: few; d_call: NA; cdr3_nt: TGTGCCAGCAGTTACTCGGCGGGGGGCGTTTCACCCCTCCACTTT; cdr3_aa: CASSYSAGGVSPLHF
j_call: TRBJ2-5; v_call: TRBV20-1; clone_size: many; d_call: NA; cdr3_nt: TGCAGTGCTAGAATCGGGGAGGCCCAGTACTTC; cdr3_aa: CSARIGEAQYF
j_call: TRBJ1-6; v_call: TRBV7-8; clone_size: NA; d_call: NA; cdr3_nt: TGTGCCAGCAGCTCCCAGGGGATGGGTCTAGGTTCACCCCTCCACTTT; cdr3_aa: CASSSQGMGLGSPLHF